These 20 T cell receptor beta chains came from one sample sequenced in a study of blood T cell repertoires in COVID-19. Data came from immunoSEQ multiplex PCR; TCRdb stores just in-frame clones and leaves some out. The repertoire holds hundreds of thousands of clones, with 70% to 90% as singletons. The sequencing sample was made of peripheral blood. The receptors shown here come from a man in his late teens or twenties with active or convalescent COVID-19.

This rearrangement joins TRBV6-2 or TRBV6-3 to TRBJ2-3, with D perhaps matching TRBD2 (5 bases). The CDR3 is made up of 18 amino acids. From germline, CDR1 is MNHEY and CDR2 SVGEGT. The ends were cut back, 0 bases at V and 4 bases at J, with 20 bases in the middle. Written as DNA, the CDR3 is TGTGCCAGCAGTTACTCAGATTTGCCTACCTTCGGGGCAGATACGCAGTATTTT. It codes for CASSYSDLPTFGADTQYF.

This chain uses TRBV19 with TRBJ2-7, with D perhaps matching TRBD2 (6 bases). Germline values: CDR1 LNHDA, CDR2 SQIVND (reference sequence). The CDR3 consists of 16 residues. V was pared by 1 base and J by 2 bases, with 15 bases between. The CDR3 sequence is CASSIGAGTPTYEQYF. The CDR3 coding sequence is TGTGCCAGTAGTATAGGGGCGGGGACGCCCACCTACGAGCAGTACTTC.

This chain uses TRBV7-9 with TRBJ2-1, with 7 bases lining up with TRBD1. Trimming took 4 bases from V and 9 from J; bases not matched to a gene: 6. Germline CDR1 SEHNR, CDR2 FQNEAQ (reference sequence). The CDR3 consists of 13 residues. CDR3 sequence (DNA): TGTGCCAGCAGCTATGAACAGGGGAGTGAGCAGTTCTTC. It encodes CASSYEQGSEQFF.

The chain is built from TRBV11-2 and TRBJ1-1; 8 bases align to TRBD1. Germline V gene lookup returns CDR1 SGHAT and CDR2 FQNNGV. V shed 5 bases and J 1 base; nucleotides not matched to a gene: 6. This CDR3 comprises 15 residues. Here the CDR3 DNA reads TGTGCCAGCAGCACCCACAGGGGGAAGAACACTGAAGCTTTCTTT. It translates to CASSTHRGKNTEAFF.

The rearrangement links TRBV6-2 or TRBV6-3 to TRBJ2-3; weak D call: TRBD1 (5 bases). Trimming shortened V by 6 bases and J by 0 bases, and 16 bases separated the two germline ends. The CDR3 has 16 amino acids. The V gene's germline CDR1 is MNHEY and CDR2 SVGEGT. The chain's CDR3 is CASSLPPGYSTDTQYF. CDR3 bases: TGTGCCAGCAGCTTACCCCCAGGGTACAGCACAGATACGCAGTATTTT.

The V and J genes are TRBV5-1 and TRBJ1-1; 7 bases are a match to TRBD1. This CDR3 spans 13 amino acids. V trimming: 4 bases; J trimming: 4 bases; junction bases outside the gene matches: 4. CDR1 is SGHRS, CDR2 YFSETQ, per germline. This CDR3 reads CASSADRATEAFF. CDR3 in DNA: TGCGCCAGCAGCGCCGACAGGGCCACTGAAGCTTTCTTT.

There are a few counts of this clone. The DNA for the CDR3 is TGTGCCAGCAGCGTAGCGACAGGGGCGATGAACACTGAAGCTTTCTTT. As protein: CASSVATGAMNTEAFF. The chain couples TRBV9 to TRBJ1-1; 8 bases match TRBD1. Looked up from germline, CDR1 is SGDLS and CDR2 is YYNGEE. V dropped 0 bases and J dropped 0; count of bases not matched to a gene: 4. The CDR3 extends over 16 amino acids.

The V gene is TRBV19, the J gene TRBJ2-2, with 9 positions matching TRBD2. Germline CDR1 is LNHDA and CDR2 is SQIVND (reference sequence). V gave up 3 bases and J gave up 5 bases; unmatched junction bases: 10. This CDR3 is built from 17 residues. The CDR3 DNA sequence: TGTGCCAGTAGTATTCCCCCTAGCGGGACCTGGACCGGGGAGCTGTTTTTT. As protein: CASSIPPSGTWTGELFF.

V is TRBV14 and J is TRBJ2-7, with no clear D. Germline V gives CDR1 SGHDN, CDR2 FVKESK. The CDR3 has 13 residues. V was cut by 4 bases and J by 5 bases, with 12 bases left in between. This CDR3 is CASSPPLQDEQYF. The CDR3 DNA reads TGTGCCAGCAGCCCCCCCTTGCAGGACGAGCAGTACTTC.

This chain connects TRBV7-2 to TRBJ2-1; 7 bases are shared with TRBD2. This CDR3 has 14 residues. V gave up 11 bases and J gave up 4 bases; unmatched junction bases: 11. Germline CDR1 and CDR2: SGHTA and FQGNSA. CDR3: CAQFAAAGYNEQFF. The DNA for the CDR3 is TGTGCCCAGTTCGCGGCAGCGGGGTACAATGAGCAGTTCTTC.

The chain carries TRBV5-1 and TRBJ2-1, with D tentatively TRBD1 (5 bases). Germline CDR1 is SGHRS and CDR2 is YFSETQ. The CDR3 runs 15 residues. Trimming took off 4 bases at V and 1 base at J, with 12 bases between the two ends. The CDR3 nucleotides read TGCGCCAGCAGCCTCCAGGGTGCATCCTACAATGAGCAGTTCTTC. Its translation is CASSLQGASYNEQFF.

Note on this clone: The same CDR3 can be traced to other DNA sequences in this sample. The V call is TRBV9, the J call TRBJ1-1; no clear D gene. Trimming left V 1 base short and J 1 base short, with 8 bases between. The CDR3 has 14 residues. Germline-derived CDR1 and CDR2 are SGDLS and YYNGEE. The CDR3 nucleotides are TGTGCCAGCAGCGTAACCGGTCAGAACACTGAAGCTTTCTTT. Protein: CASSVTGQNTEAFF.

This sequence joins TRBV15 and TRBJ2-5; a possible D gene is TRBD1 (6 bases). Germline V CDR1 and CDR2: LNHNV, YYDKDF (reference sequence). The ends were cut back, 1 base at V and 5 bases at J, with 17 bases in the middle. The CDR3 has 16 residues. Here the CDR3 reads CATSRGGTRVVETQYF. Here the CDR3 DNA reads TGTGCCACCAGCAGAGGAGGGACACGGGTGGTGGAGACCCAGTACTTC.

The chain links TRBV6-1 to TRBJ2-4; tentative D call: TRBD2 (5 bases). Germline V CDR1 and CDR2: MNHNS, SASEGT. This CDR3 region has 15 residues. The V and J ends lost 5 bases and 0 bases respectively, with 11 bases between them. The chain's CDR3 is CASSSPGLAKNIQYF. CDR3 coding DNA: TGTGCCAGCAGTTCCCCAGGACTAGCCAAAAACATTCAGTACTTC.

The chain recombines TRBV9 with TRBJ1-2; a weak D match, TRBD1 (6 bases). CDR3 size: 14 residues. CDR1 is SGDLS, CDR2 YYNGEE, per germline. V lost 3 bases and J 7 bases, leaving 16 bases between the germline ends. The CDR3 sequence: CASSAGRGGLGYTF. The CDR3 nucleotides read TGTGCCAGCAGCGCCGGGCGGGGGGGGCTTGGCTACACCTTC. Based on the CDR3 plus reference TRBV9 and TRBJ1-2, the full variable domain is DSGVTQTPKHLITATGQRVTLRCSPRSGDLSVYWYQQSLDQGLQFLIQYYNGEERAKGNILERFSAQQFPDLHSELNLSSLELGDSALYFCASSAGRGGLGYTFGSGTRLTVV.

V and J are TRBV6-6 and TRBJ2-2; 9 bases line up with TRBD1. From germline, CDR1 is MNHNY and CDR2 SVGAGI (reference sequence). The CDR3 length is 15 residues. V dropped 0 bases and J dropped 4; count of bases not matched to a gene: 0. The CDR3 region is CASSYSTGGTGELFF. The CDR3 DNA reads as TGTGCCAGCAGTTACTCGACAGGGGGCACCGGGGAGCTGTTTTTT.

V and J are TRBV7-9 and TRBJ2-2; 7 bases are a match to TRBD1. Trimming took 5 bases from V and 1 from J; bases not matched to a gene: 10. In germline, CDR1 is SEHNR, CDR2 FQNEAQ (reference sequence). The CDR3 spans 17 residues. In DNA, the CDR3 is TGTGCCAGCAGCGTAAGGGGGCGCAGAGTGAACACCGGGGAGCTGTTTTTT. Its translation: CASSVRGRRVNTGELFF.

This clone was recorded only once. This chain uses TRBV5-6 with TRBJ1-1; D is unresolved. The V end was cut by 0 bases, the J end by 4 bases, with 13 bases between. The CDR3 has 15 residues. Germline assignment: CDR1 SGHDT and CDR2 YYEEEE. The CDR3 nucleotides are TGTGCCAGCAGCTTGGCCGATCGAGCAGGCACTGAAGCTTTCTTT. It specifies CASSLADRAGTEAFF.

The chain has TRBV24-1 and TRBJ2-1; 12 bases align to TRBD2. Trimming cost V 5 bases and J 4 bases; bases outside gene matches: 11. The CDR3 consists of 18 residues. CDR1 is KGHDR, CDR2 SFDVKD, per germline. The CDR3 loop reads CATSGPPSGRAVYNEQFF. The CDR3 region has the DNA TGTGCCACCAGTGGTCCCCCTAGCGGGAGGGCCGTTTACAATGAGCAGTTCTTC.

In this sample, this clone turned up once. One end of the junction does not line up with germline, which may come from a read error. V is TRBV7-7 and J is TRBJ2-2; TRBD2 matches at 8 bases. Germline assignment: CDR1 SSHAT and CDR2 FNYEAQ (reference sequence). This CDR3 is 15 amino acids long. CDR3 in amino acids: CASSRSGSGAGELFF. Here the CDR3 DNA reads TGTGCTAGCAGCCGAAGCGGGAGTGGGGCCGGGGAGCTGTTTTTT.